This T cell receptor beta chain was found in a study of blood T cell repertoires in COVID-19. Study-level information: Acute and convalescent COVID-19 samples came from the United States, Italy and Spain. From T cells, B-cell-depleted T cells, or PBMCs came the material, which was cDNA or gDNA.

Original methodology: Quantification of nucleated cells was approximated via reference gene primer amplification. Produced via immunoSEQ multiplex PCR; TCRdb's table is partial and in-frame only. Clone size and V and J calls were adopted from that table, with D and trimming inferred from the DNA. In the table there are approximately 120,000 clones, roughly 81% of which are singletons. The CDR3 spans 20 residues. The germline V gene has CDR1 SGHTA and CDR2 FQGNSA. The V gene end was trimmed by 0 bases and the J gene end by 9 bases; junction bases not matched to a gene: 18. This chain connects TRBV7-2 to TRBJ2-1; 12 bases fit TRBD2. The sequenced sample consisted of peripheral blood. The TCR was taken from a human donor in a cohort sampled during active COVID-19. In DNA, the CDR3 is TGTGCCAGCAGCTTAGCGCCAACCCGGACTAGCGGGACTAGGTCGTCTGAGCAGTTCTTC. Protein product: CASSLAPTRTSGTRSSEQFF. Drawing the rest from reference TRBV7-2 and TRBJ2-1, the complete variable domain is GAGVSQSPSNKVTEKGKDVELRCDPISGHTALYWYRQSLGQGLEFLIYFQGNSAPDKSGLPSDRFSAERTGGSVSTLTIQRTQQEDSAVYLCASSLAPTRTSGTRSSEQFFGPGTRLTVL.